This T cell receptor (beta chain) was identified during a study of response to subunit inactivated influenza vaccine. Regarding the study as a whole: It was suggested by the authors that few new T cells are recruited by each seasonal influenza vaccination.

TCRdb reprocessed the RT-PCR reads via MiXCR and lists one record per CDR3 protein. Of fewer than 600,000 distinct CDR3 sequences listed, less than 7.5% are singletons. V lost 0 bases to trimming and J lost 2 bases, with 11 bases between them. CDR3 size: 17 residues. CDR1 and CDR2 from the germline V gene are ENHRY and SYGVKD. This clonotype was detected many times. As yet, its antigen is unknown. Sequenced here: PBMCs from blood, sampled less than 30 months after vaccination. This TCR was recovered from a man aged 50 to 69 who received an inactivated influenza vaccine. The chain joins TRBV10-3 to TRBJ2-6; a possible D gene is TRBD1 (5 bases). The CDR3 loop reads CAISESSRVAGANVLTF. DNA for the CDR3: TGTGCCATCAGTGAGTCTTCCAGGGTGGCTGGGGCCAACGTCCTGACTTTC.